The rows below give T cell receptor beta chains drawn from one sample of a study of sequential checkpoint blockade in melanoma. Clones were read by immunoSEQ multiplex PCR, and TCRdb kept only the in-frame ones, dropping some. The sample shows just over 7,000 clones, about 20% of them seen only once. Source: tumor tissue (inferred from file names), taken from a patient given nivolumab and ipilimumab in sequence. The receptor set was obtained from a human donor with melanoma. CDR3s include the opening cysteine and the closing phenylalanine or tryptophan. A D gene is named only where the DNA matches it firmly. For some rows the clone size is stated as once, few or many, or as a class when expanded; others skip it.

V gene	clone size	J gene	D gene	CDR3 DNA	CDR3 protein
TRBV2	few	TRBJ1-4	.	TGTGCCAGCAGTGAAACGTGGGAACCAGAAAAACTGTTTTTT	CASSETWEPEKLFF
TRBV23-1	few	TRBJ2-7	TRBD1	TGCGCCAGCAGCACCCGGCCCGGGACAGAAGCCTACGAGCAGTACTTC	CASSTRPGTEAYEQYF
TRBV6-8	.	TRBJ1-2	TRBD1	TGTGCCAGCAGTTACTGGGACAGGGGACGTGGCTACACCTTC	CASSYWDRGRGYTF
TRBV18	few	TRBJ1-6	.	TGTGCCAGCTCACCTGCTTCTTCACCCCTCCACTTT	CASSPASSPLHF
TRBV11-3	many	TRBJ1-4	.	TGTGCCAGCAGACCTTCTTTGAGGGGTGAAAAACTGTTTTTT	CASRPSLRGEKLFF
TRBV30	.	TRBJ1-1	.	TGTGCCGGATCCCAGGCAACGAACACTGAAGCTTTCTTT	CAGSQATNTEAFF
TRBV7-7	few	TRBJ1-4	.	TGTGCCAGCATCCTACGGGGGTTGGATGAAAAACTGTTTTTT	CASILRGLDEKLFF
TRBV11-3	few	TRBJ2-1	TRBD2	TGTGCCAGCAGTTCTCCCGGGACTAGCGGGGGCCAGAGCTCCTACAATGAGCAGTTCTTC	CASSSPGTSGGQSSYNEQFF
TRBV6-8	few	TRBJ1-1	TRBD1	TGTGCCAGCAGTGATGGACAGGGAGGCACTGAAGCTTTCTTT	CASSDGQGGTEAFF
TRBV6-7	few	TRBJ2-7	TRBD1	TGTGCCAGCACCCAGGACAGGGACTCCTACGAGCAGTACTTC	CASTQDRDSYEQYF
TRBV19	once	TRBJ2-4	.	TGTGCCAGTAGTATACAACATGGACCCCCTCAGTACTTC	CASSIQHGPPQYF
TRBV4-1	many	TRBJ2-5	.	TGCGCCAGCAGCCATTCGTCCGGGGAACGGGAGACCCAGTACTTC	CASSHSSGERETQYF
TRBV11-3	many	TRBJ1-5	.	TGTGCCAGCAGCTTTTCAGGGCCCAACAATCAGCCCCAGCATTTT	CASSFSGPNNQPQHF
TRBV12-5	large	TRBJ1-1	.	TGTGCCAGCACTGACAGGATGAACACTGAAGCTTTCTTT	CASTDRMNTEAFF
TRBV18	.	TRBJ2-7	TRBD1	TGTGCCAGCTCACCACGGACAGGGGTGGGGGAGCAGTACTTC	CASSPRTGVGEQYF
TRBV7-6	few	TRBJ2-5	.	TGTGCCAGCAGCTTAGGTGGGGGGCCCCAAGAGACCCAGTACTTC	CASSLGGGPQETQYF
TRBV6-8	few	TRBJ2-7	.	TGTGCCAGCAGTGCCAGAGCCTACGAGCAGTACTTC	CASSARAYEQYF
TRBV6-8	few	TRBJ1-2	.	TGTGCCAGCAGTTATGGCAGGGCCTATGGCTACACCTTC	CASSYGRAYGYTF
TRBV6-8	many	TRBJ1-2	.	TGTGCCAGCAGTTACTCTGGGGAGTATGGCTACACCTTC	CASSYSGEYGYTF
TRBV4-1	many	TRBJ2-7	.	TGCGCCAGCAGCCTCGAAGGGGGGGCCTACGAGCAGTACTTC	CASSLEGGAYEQYF
TRBV6-8	few	TRBJ1-1	TRBD1	TGTGCCAGCAGCCCGGGACAGGGCTTTGAAGCTTTCTTT	CASSPGQGFEAFF
TRBV9	few	TRBJ2-5	TRBD2	TGTGCCAGCAGTGACGTACTAGCGGGGGCGGCCCAGTACTTC	CASSDVLAGAAQYF
TRBV19	once	TRBJ2-1	TRBD1	TGTGCCAGTAGTCCTGGGACAGGGAACTCCTACAATGAGCAGTTCTTC	CASSPGTGNSYNEQFF
TRBV14	.	TRBJ1-5	.	TGTGCCAGCAGCCAAGATGGTATGGGGCCCCAGCATTTT	CASSQDGMGPQHF
TRBV9	.	TRBJ1-1	TRBD1	TGTGCCAGCAGGAGGGGACAGGGTGAGAAGGCTTTCTTT	CASRRGQGEKAFF
TRBV6-8	.	TRBJ1-2	.	TGTGCCAGCAGTTACGGCCCCGGGACGAGCTATGGCTACACCTTC	CASSYGPGTSYGYTF
TRBV12-5	.	TRBJ1-2	.	TGTGCTAGTGGTCCACAGTCCCACTATGGCTACACCTTC	CASGPQSHYGYTF
TRBV9	many	TRBJ2-1	.	TGTGCCAGCAGCGCCAGTAACCGACCATACAATGAGCAGTTCTTC	CASSASNRPYNEQFF
TRBV11-3	few	TRBJ1-6	.	TGTGCCAGCAGCACACCCGGGCACCAGGGATCACCCCTCCACTTT	CASSTPGHQGSPLHF
TRBV6-8	.	TRBJ1-1	TRBD1	TGTGCCAGCAGTGACACGGACAGGGGGCCCGACACTGAAGCTTTCTTT	CASSDTDRGPDTEAFF
TRBV18	.	TRBJ1-1	.	TGTGCCAGCTCAGCCAGGGTTACAAACACTGAAGCTTTCTTT	CASSARVTNTEAFF
TRBV19	.	TRBJ2-7	TRBD1	TGTGCCAGTAGTATTGGGACAGGGACCGAGCAGTACTTC	CASSIGTGTEQYF
TRBV23-1	few	TRBJ1-2	TRBD1	TGCGCCAGCAGCCACCCGACAGGGTGGAACTATGGCTACACCTTC	CASSHPTGWNYGYTF
TRBV28	few	TRBJ2-7	.	TGTGCCAGCAGTTTGATCCCAGGGGGGTCCTACGAGCAGTACTTC	CASSLIPGGSYEQYF
TRBV11-3	many	TRBJ1-1	TRBD1	TGTGCCAGCAGCCCCCAACAGGGGGCAGGTGAAGCTTTCTTT	CASSPQQGAGEAFF
TRBV6-8	.	TRBJ2-1	.	TGTGCCAGCAGTTACTCGATCACGGCGTTAGATGAGCAGTTCTTC	CASSYSITALDEQFF
TRBV6-8	few	TRBJ2-2	TRBD2	TGTGCCAGCAGTTACGGAAGCGGGGGGATTAACACCGGGGAGCTGTTTTTT	CASSYGSGGINTGELFF
TRBV11-3	medium-sized	TRBJ2-5	TRBD2	TGTGCCAGCAGCTACGCTCAGACTAGCGGTGGCGGGACCCAGTACTTC	CASSYAQTSGGGTQYF
TRBV6-8	.	TRBJ2-7	TRBD1	TGTGCCAGCAGTACCCCGGGACAGGGGTTCGACGAGCAGTACTTC	CASSTPGQGFDEQYF
TRBV6-8	many	TRBJ2-5	.	TGTGCCAGCAGTTACACGGGAGAGACCCAGTACTTC	CASSYTGETQYF
TRBV11-3	many	TRBJ2-1	TRBD2	TGTGCCAGCAGCTTTAGGACTAGCCCCTACAATGAGCAGTTCTTC	CASSFRTSPYNEQFF